This paragraph reports one T cell receptor beta chain. Its antigen is not known. TCRdb's table, derived via immunoSEQ multiplex PCR, lists solely in-frame clones and lacks some. The top ten clones hold nearly 9.5% of a sample with tens of thousands of clones, 75% to 85% of them seen once. The sample comes from a study of T cells in localized non-small cell lung cancer. Study observations and caveats: Uninvolved adjacent lung showed the highest T cell clonality, exceeding tumor.

This CDR3 spans 15 amino acids. Between the trimmed V and J ends, which lost 4 bases and 0 bases, there was a span of 11 bases. Germline values: CDR1 SGHTA, CDR2 FQGTGA. This receptor was obtained from a female donor older than 55 with stage I lung adenocarcinoma. The sequencing here drew on peripheral blood, taken before any cancer treatment. The chain combines TRBV7-3 with TRBJ2-3, with a possible D match to TRBD2 (5 bases). The chain's CDR3 is CASSSAAGSTDTQYF. CDR3 nucleotide sequence: TGTGCCAGCAGCTCGGCGGCGGGTAGCACAGATACGCAGTATTTT.